One and the same sample provided the 2 T cell receptor beta chains below, sequenced in a study of STAT5B mutations in CD4+ large granular lymphocyte leukemia. The table came from immunoSEQ multiplex PCR; TCRdb's copy has only in-frame clones and leaves some out. The sample has 8,000 or so clones, about 90% seen once; the top ten hold approximately 51%. Sequencing used PBMCs. These receptors were taken from a woman between 65 and 79 years old with CD4+ T-cell large granular lymphocyte leukemia.

The sample holds a few counts of this clone. The V gene is TRBV6-4, the J gene TRBJ2-3; possibly TRBD2 for D (5 bases). The CDR3 is made up of 13 amino acids. Germline V lookup: CDR1 MRHNA, CDR2 SNTAGT. V was pared by 2 bases and J by 5 bases, with 8 bases between. Here the CDR3 DNA reads TGTGCCAGCAGTGACACCGAGGGAGATACGCAGTATTTT. This translates into CASSDTEGDTQYF.

V is TRBV4-1 and J is TRBJ1-4, with 10 positions matching TRBD1. This CDR3 contains 16 residues. V was clipped by 3 bases and J by 2 bases; unmatched bases: 3. From germline, CDR1 is MGHRA and CDR2 YSYEKL. CDR3 sequence: CASSQPDRGTNEKLFF. CDR3 coding DNA: TGCGCCAGCAGCCAGCCGGACAGGGGGACTAATGAAAAACTGTTTTTT.